This TCR beta chain came from a study of shared clonotypes between healthy human individuals. Broader study findings: Clonotype sharing among donors likely depends on sequencing depth. Represented genetic and exposure-history diversity was restricted by having few donors.

For every subset, genomic DNA was evenly distributed across several immunoSEQ plates. It was on ten immunoSEQ deep assay plates that unsorted PBMC DNA was sequenced. Sequencing used immunoSEQ multiplex PCR; TCRdb keeps in-frame clones, though not all of them. The repertoire consists of around 440,000 clones, with roughly four fifths occurring once and the leading ten covering more than 10%. In regard to this clone: Its antigen is unknown.

CDR1 is MDHEN and CDR2 is SYDVKM in the germline V gene. The CDR3 runs to 16 residues. J was trimmed by 7 bases and V by 5 bases; bases with no gene match: 9. V usage is TRBV28 and J usage is TRBJ2-3, with TRBD2 matching over 13 bases. What was sequenced was PBMCs. The source of this sequence is a woman aged 40 to 49 in good health. Some clones in this sample may be carry-over from other donors' samples. This chain's CDR3 is CASSPPGLAGQNTQYF. The CDR3 DNA reads as TGTGCCAGCAGTCCCCCGGGACTAGCGGGACAGAATACGCAGTATTTT.